This is a list of T cell receptor beta chains from one sample in a study of blood T cell repertoires in COVID-19. Produced via immunoSEQ multiplex PCR; TCRdb's table is partial and in-frame only. The sample holds nearly 100,000 clones, approximately 82% seen once. The sample consisted of peripheral blood. The receptors shown here come from a man aged 65 to 79 with acute or convalescent COVID-19. Both conserved end residues are part of each CDR3. The order of the fields is J gene, D gene, V gene, clone size, CDR3 DNA, CDR3 protein. D genes are given only for firm matches. Some rows mark clone size as missing; the rest say once, few, many or name a class of expanded clone.

j_gene: TRBJ1-3
d_gene: TRBD1
v_gene: TRBV18
abundance: once
CDR3nt: TGTGCCAGCTCACCACGCAGGACAGGGAATGGAAACACCATATATTTT
CDR3aa: CASSPRRTGNGNTIYF

j_gene: TRBJ2-2
d_gene: TRBD1
v_gene: TRBV7-9
abundance: -
CDR3nt: TGTGCCAGCAGTCTCGACAGGGGAGTGGCCGGGGAGCTGTTTTTT
CDR3aa: CASSLDRGVAGELFF

j_gene: TRBJ1-1
d_gene: -
v_gene: TRBV6-5
abundance: -
CDR3nt: TGTGCCAGCAGCGCACCCTCAGGGGCCACTGAAGCTTTCTTT
CDR3aa: CASSAPSGATEAFF

j_gene: TRBJ2-7
d_gene: TRBD2
v_gene: TRBV28
abundance: -
CDR3nt: TGTGCCAGCCAAAAGGGAGGGAACCCATCCGAGCAGTACTTC
CDR3aa: CASQKGGNPSEQYF

j_gene: TRBJ2-7
d_gene: -
v_gene: TRBV25-1
abundance: -
CDR3nt: TGTGCCAGCAGTGAATATGGACAGTTGGAGCTCGAGCAGTACTTC
CDR3aa: CASSEYGQLELEQYF

j_gene: TRBJ2-2
d_gene: -
v_gene: TRBV30
abundance: once
CDR3nt: TGTGCCTGGAGAGGACAGCCGAACACCGGGGAGCTGTTTTTT
CDR3aa: CAWRGQPNTGELFF

j_gene: TRBJ1-3
d_gene: TRBD1
v_gene: TRBV19
abundance: -
CDR3nt: TGTGCCACCTCGCCGGACAGGGGGCGGAACACCATATATTTT
CDR3aa: CATSPDRGRNTIYF

j_gene: TRBJ2-1
d_gene: TRBD2
v_gene: TRBV13
abundance: once
CDR3nt: TGTGCCAGCATCGTAGCGGGAGTGAACAATGAGCAGTTCTTC
CDR3aa: CASIVAGVNNEQFF

j_gene: TRBJ2-1
d_gene: TRBD2
v_gene: TRBV27
abundance: -
CDR3nt: TGTGCCAGCAGCGGACTAGCGGAATACAATGAGCAGTTCTTC
CDR3aa: CASSGLAEYNEQFF

j_gene: TRBJ2-2
d_gene: TRBD2
v_gene: TRBV30
abundance: -
CDR3nt: TGTGCCTGGGGCAAAGCGGGAGCCTCCCCCGGGGAGCTGTTTTTT
CDR3aa: CAWGKAGASPGELFF

j_gene: TRBJ1-5
d_gene: -
v_gene: TRBV30
abundance: -
CDR3nt: TGTGCCTGGAGTGGTTCCCCTCGTCAGCCCCAGCATTTT
CDR3aa: CAWSGSPRQPQHF

j_gene: TRBJ1-3
d_gene: -
v_gene: TRBV3-1/TRBV3-2
abundance: -
CDR3nt: TGTGCCAGCAGCCAAGCGGACAGATTAAACACCATATATTTT
CDR3aa: CASSQADRLNTIYF

j_gene: TRBJ2-2
d_gene: -
v_gene: TRBV5-4
abundance: -
CDR3nt: TGTGCCAGCAGCCCCGGGGGCAGCGGGGCGCCCGGGGAGCTGTTTTTT
CDR3aa: CASSPGGSGAPGELFF

j_gene: TRBJ1-4
d_gene: -
v_gene: TRBV21-1
abundance: -
CDR3nt: TGTGCCACCCCCGGGGAACTGTTTTTT
CDR3aa: CATPGELFF

j_gene: TRBJ1-3
d_gene: -
v_gene: TRBV18
abundance: -
CDR3nt: TGTGCCAGCTCCCGAGACAGCCTATCTGGAAACACCATATATTTT
CDR3aa: CASSRDSLSGNTIYF

j_gene: TRBJ1-3
d_gene: TRBD1
v_gene: TRBV5-6
abundance: -
CDR3nt: TGTGCCAGCAGCTTAAACAGGGGGCGAGACACCATATATTTT
CDR3aa: CASSLNRGRDTIYF

j_gene: TRBJ2-3
d_gene: TRBD1
v_gene: TRBV24-1
abundance: once
CDR3nt: TGTGCCACCAGTGATTCCTCCGGACAGGGGGCCGGAGATACGCAGTATTTT
CDR3aa: CATSDSSGQGAGDTQYF

j_gene: TRBJ1-3
d_gene: TRBD1
v_gene: TRBV19
abundance: once
CDR3nt: TGTGCCAGTGCTTCCACAGGGGGAGGAAACACCATATATTTT
CDR3aa: CASASTGGGNTIYF

j_gene: TRBJ2-7
d_gene: -
v_gene: TRBV19
abundance: -
CDR3nt: TGTGCCAGTAGTCCCGTATTAGTTTCCGAGCAGTACTTC
CDR3aa: CASSPVLVSEQYF

j_gene: TRBJ2-7
d_gene: -
v_gene: TRBV9
abundance: -
CDR3nt: TGTGCCAGCAGCGTATCCCCAAGAAGGGGGGAGGGAGAGCAGTACTTC
CDR3aa: CASSVSPRRGEGEQYF

j_gene: TRBJ1-5
d_gene: -
v_gene: TRBV28
abundance: -
CDR3nt: TGTGCCAGCAGGGGAGGGGGGGGCAGTAGCAATCAGCCCCAGCATTTT
CDR3aa: CASRGGGGSSNQPQHF

j_gene: TRBJ2-2
d_gene: -
v_gene: TRBV5-6
abundance: -
CDR3nt: TGTGCCAGCAGCTCCCGAATACTACTCTCGAACACCGGGGAGCTGTTTTTT
CDR3aa: CASSSRILLSNTGELFF

j_gene: TRBJ2-1
d_gene: -
v_gene: TRBV19
abundance: -
CDR3nt: TGTGCCAGTACTCTCTCCTCCCCTGGGGCTACTTTCTACAATGAGCAGTTCTTC
CDR3aa: CASTLSSPGATFYNEQFF

j_gene: TRBJ1-1
d_gene: -
v_gene: TRBV29-1
abundance: -
CDR3nt: TGCAGCGGCGGCTATGGGAGCGGGACGGAGAGCACTGAAGCTTTCTTT
CDR3aa: CSGGYGSGTESTEAFF